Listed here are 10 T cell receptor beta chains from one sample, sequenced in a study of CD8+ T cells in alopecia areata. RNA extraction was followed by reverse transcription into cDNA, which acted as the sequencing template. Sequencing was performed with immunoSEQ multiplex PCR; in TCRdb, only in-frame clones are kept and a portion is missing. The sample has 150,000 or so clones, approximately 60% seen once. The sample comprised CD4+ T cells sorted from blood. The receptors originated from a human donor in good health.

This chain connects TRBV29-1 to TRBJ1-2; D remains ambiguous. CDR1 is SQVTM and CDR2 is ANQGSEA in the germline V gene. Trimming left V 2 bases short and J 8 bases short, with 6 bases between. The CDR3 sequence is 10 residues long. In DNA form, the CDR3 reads TGCAGCGTTGAAATAGGGGGCTACACCTTC. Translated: CSVEIGGYTF.

Here the CDR3 reads CASTQSHTIYF. CDR3 DNA sequence: TGTGCCAGCACGCAAAGCCACACCATATATTTT. The chain recombines TRBV11-2 with TRBJ1-3; unclear D gene. The CDR3 is 11 amino acids. CDR1 SGHAT and CDR2 FQNNGV come from the germline V gene. V was pared by 7 bases and J by 8 bases, with 9 bases between.

CDR3 in DNA: TGCGCCAGCAGCCAACGACAGGGAGCGGGCAATGAGCAGTTCTTC. Protein product: CASSQRQGAGNEQFF. V gene TRBV4-1 combines with J gene TRBJ2-1; D may be TRBD1 (7 bases). The CDR3 is 15 amino acids. The germline V and J ends were trimmed by 2 bases and 6 bases, with 14 bases remaining between them. Per the germline V gene, CDR1 is MGHRA and CDR2 is YSYEKL.

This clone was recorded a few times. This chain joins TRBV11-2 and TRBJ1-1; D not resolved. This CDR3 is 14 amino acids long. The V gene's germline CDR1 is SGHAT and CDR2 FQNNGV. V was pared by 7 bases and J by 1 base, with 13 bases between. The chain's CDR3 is CASKRTEENTEAFF. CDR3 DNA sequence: TGTGCCAGCAAAAGGACGGAAGAGAACACTGAAGCTTTCTTT.

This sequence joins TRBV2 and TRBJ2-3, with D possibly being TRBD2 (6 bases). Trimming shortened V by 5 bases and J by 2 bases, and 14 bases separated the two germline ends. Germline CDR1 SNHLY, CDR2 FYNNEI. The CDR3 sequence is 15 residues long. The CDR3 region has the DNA TGTGCCAGCAGTCCAGCGGGTGTCGCCACAGATACGCAGTATTTT. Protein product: CASSPAGVATDTQYF.

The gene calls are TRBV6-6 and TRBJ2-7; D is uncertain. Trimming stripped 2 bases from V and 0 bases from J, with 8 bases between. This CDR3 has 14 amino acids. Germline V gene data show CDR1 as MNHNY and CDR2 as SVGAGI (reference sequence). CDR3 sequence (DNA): TGTGCCAGCAGTTACCAGGAGAGCTCCTACGAGCAGTACTTC. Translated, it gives CASSYQESSYEQYF.

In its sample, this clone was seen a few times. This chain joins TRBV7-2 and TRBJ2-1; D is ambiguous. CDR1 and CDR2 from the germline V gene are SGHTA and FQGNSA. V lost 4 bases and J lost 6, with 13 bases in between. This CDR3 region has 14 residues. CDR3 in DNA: TGTGCCAGCAGCTCTAGAATGGTGAGCAATGAGCAGTTCTTC. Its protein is CASSSRMVSNEQFF.

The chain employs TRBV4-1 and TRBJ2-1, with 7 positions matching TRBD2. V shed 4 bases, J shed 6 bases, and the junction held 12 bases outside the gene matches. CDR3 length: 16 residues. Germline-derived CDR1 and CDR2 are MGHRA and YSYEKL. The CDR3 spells CASSLSLAGARNEQFF. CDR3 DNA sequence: TGCGCCAGCAGCCTCTCCTTGGCGGGAGCACGCAATGAGCAGTTCTTC.

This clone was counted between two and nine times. CDR3 loop: CATSRGYRRSSNYGYTF. CDR3 DNA: TGTGCCACCAGCAGAGGATACAGACGCAGTTCTAACTATGGCTACACCTTC. The rearrangement joins TRBV15 to TRBJ1-2; no clear D. V was cut by 1 base and J by 0 bases, with 15 bases left in between. This CDR3 has 17 residues. The germline CDR1 and CDR2 sequences are LNHNV and YYDKDF (reference sequence).

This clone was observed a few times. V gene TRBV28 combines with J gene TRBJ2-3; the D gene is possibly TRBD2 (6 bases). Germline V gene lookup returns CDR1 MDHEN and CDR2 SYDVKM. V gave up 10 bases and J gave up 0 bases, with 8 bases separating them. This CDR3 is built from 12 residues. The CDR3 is CATGTSTDTQYF. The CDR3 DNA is TGTGCCACGGGGACTAGCACAGATACGCAGTATTTT.